This TCR beta chain was recovered during a study of cytomegalovirus exposure and HLA in healthy donors. The assay was immunoSEQ multiplex PCR, and TCRdb's table has in-frame clones only and misses some. The sample includes approximately 100,000 clones, around nine tenths of them seen just once. The clonotype was recovered from a woman between 18 and 30 years old in good health and CMV-seronegative. The sample taken for sequencing was PBMCs.

CDR3 in DNA: TGTGCCAGCAGCTTAGATGCGGGGGATGAGCAGTTCTTC. Encoded protein: CASSLDAGDEQFF. V gene TRBV7-9 combines with J gene TRBJ2-1; 7 nucleotides align to TRBD2. J gave up 8 bases and V 1 base, and 2 bases lay outside the gene matches. The CDR3 has 13 amino acids. Per the germline V gene, CDR1 is SEHNR and CDR2 is FQNEAQ (reference sequence).